Each of the 20 T cell receptor beta chains below was sequenced from the same sample in a study of OX40 agonist ivuxolimab in advanced cancers. Clones were read by immunoSEQ multiplex PCR, and TCRdb kept only the in-frame ones, dropping some. The sample consists of tens of thousands of clones, over 80% of them appearing once. This specimen was CD4+ or CD8+ T cells sorted from blood, taken in a trial of the OX40 agonist ivuxolimab. The receptor set was obtained from an adult with an advanced solid tumor such as melanoma, head and neck, liver or kidney cancer.

This clone is termed medium-sized. Other DNA sequences in this sample translate to the same CDR3. The V and J genes are TRBV6-5 and TRBJ2-5; D gene unclear. Germline CDR1 reads MNHEY; CDR2 reads SVGAGI. The CDR3 spans 12 residues. V lost 11 bases, J lost 5 bases, and 15 bases lay in between. CDR3 DNA sequence: TGTGCCTCCCGGAGTGGAAGGGAGACCCAGTACTTC. Amino acids: CASRSGRETQYF.

This chain uses TRBV5-5 with TRBJ1-2; no clear D. V was clipped by 0 bases and J by 6 bases, with 12 bases between them. In germline, CDR1 is SGHKS, CDR2 YYEKEE (reference sequence). This CDR3 is 14 amino acids long. The CDR3 DNA reads TGTGCCAGCAGCTTGGCCGCGGTCTCAGATGGCTACACCTTC. It translates to CASSLAAVSDGYTF.

DNA for the CDR3: TGCGCCAGCAGCCACAGGAGCGGGGAGCTGTTTTTT. Its translation: CASSHRSGELFF. The chain uses TRBV4-3 and TRBJ2-2; the D is unclear. Germline CDR1 is LGHNA and CDR2 is YSLEER. The CDR3 is 12 amino acids. V was cut by 3 bases and J by 7 bases, with 6 bases left in between.

This rearrangement joins TRBV19 to TRBJ1-1; possibly TRBD1 for D (6 bases). V lost 3 bases, J lost 5 bases, and 19 bases lay in between. The CDR3 covers 16 residues. The germline CDR1 and CDR2 sequences are LNHDA and SQIVND (reference sequence). The CDR3 sequence: CASSMILRGRRTEAFF. CDR3 DNA: TGTGCCAGTAGTATGATTTTGCGGGGGCGAAGGACTGAAGCTTTCTTT.

The chain recombines TRBV5-5 with TRBJ2-7, with 8 nucleotides matching TRBD1. J lost 0 bases, V lost 6 bases, and 8 bases had no gene match. The CDR3 sequence is 15 residues long. Germline lookup yields CDR1 SGHKS and CDR2 YYEKEE (reference sequence). In DNA, the CDR3 is TGTGCCAGCACCGTCCGACAGGGGAGCTCCTACGAGCAGTACTTC. This codes for CASTVRQGSSYEQYF.

The chain joins TRBV5-1 to TRBJ2-7, with 9 bases aligning to TRBD1. Unmatched junction bases numbered 4, after V lost 4 bases and J lost 2 bases. Germline loops: CDR1 SGHRS, CDR2 YFSETQ. CDR3 length equals 14 residues. CDR3 sequence: CASSARDRAYEQYF. DNA for the CDR3: TGCGCCAGCAGCGCCCGGGACAGGGCCTACGAGCAGTACTTC.

The rearrangement joins TRBV6-1 to TRBJ2-2; 8 bases agree with TRBD2. The CDR3 has 15 residues. Germline-derived CDR1 and CDR2 are MNHNS and SASEGT. Trimming cost V 3 bases and J 6 bases; bases outside gene matches: 6. CDR3 protein: CASSESLAGPGELFF. The CDR3 nucleotides read TGTGCCAGCAGTGAGTCCCTAGCGGGCCCCGGGGAGCTGTTTTTT.

This clone appeared once. V usage is TRBV5-1 and J usage is TRBJ2-3, with D possibly being TRBD2 (6 bases). The CDR3 contains 17 residues. Germline CDR1 is SGHRS and CDR2 is YFSETQ. Between the trimmed V and J ends, which lost 0 bases and 0 bases, there was a span of 14 bases. The CDR3 region has the DNA TGCGCCAGCAGCTTGGGGATCGGTGCGGGAAGCACAGATACGCAGTATTTT. Its translation is CASSLGIGAGSTDTQYF.

The rearrangement links TRBV5-1 to TRBJ1-1; maybe TRBD1 (6 bases). Trimming shortened V by 4 bases and J by 4 bases, and 20 bases separated the two germline ends. Germline V gives CDR1 SGHRS, CDR2 YFSETQ. The CDR3 is 16 residues long. CDR3 bases: TGCGCCAGCAGCGGGCCAGGAACGGGGGCAAGCACTGAAGCTTTCTTT. Protein sequence: CASSGPGTGASTEAFF.

A few counts support this clone. The chain links TRBV7-2 to TRBJ1-1; the D is unclear. Per the germline V gene, CDR1 is SGHTA and CDR2 is FQGNSA. This CDR3 is 14 amino acids long. V was shortened by 5 bases and J by 5 bases, with 15 bases between the two germline ends. The CDR3 sequence is CASSLDGVRTEAFF. The CDR3 DNA follows: TGTGCCAGCAGCCTGGACGGGGTTCGGACTGAAGCTTTCTTT.

This clone has only a few counts. The chain carries TRBV13 and TRBJ1-2, with 7 bases matching TRBD1. V lost 5 bases, J lost 5 bases, and 2 bases stayed unmatched. The CDR3 is 12 residues long. Germline loops: CDR1 PRHDT, CDR2 FYEKMQ (reference sequence). This CDR3 reads CASSPGQYGYTF. The CDR3 DNA reads as TGTGCCAGCAGCCCGGGACAGTATGGCTACACCTTC.

The chain is built from TRBV7-2 and TRBJ1-1; D possibly corresponds to TRBD1 (6 bases). The CDR3 is 13 residues long. Germline CDR1 reads SGHTA; CDR2 reads FQGNSA. With 6 bases removed from V and 3 bases from J, the gap between germline ends came to 11 bases. The CDR3 sequence: CASRGGGDTEAFF. CDR3 DNA sequence: TGTGCCAGCAGGGGAGGGGGGGACACTGAAGCTTTCTTT.

V gene TRBV6-1 combines with J gene TRBJ2-2, with D tentatively TRBD2 (5 bases). The CDR3 totals 13 residues. Trimming removed 6 bases from V and 7 bases from J, with 12 bases in between. The V gene's germline CDR1 is MNHNS and CDR2 SASEGT. CDR3 in amino acids: CASRRDSIGELFF. In DNA form, the CDR3 reads TGTGCCAGCAGGAGGGATTCTATCGGGGAGCTGTTTTTT.

The rearrangement links TRBV7-9 to TRBJ2-5, with 13 nucleotides matching TRBD2. With V trimmed by 2 bases and J by 3 bases, 6 bases remained unmatched. CDR3 length: 17 residues. CDR1 is SEHNR and CDR2 is FQNEAQ in the germline V gene (reference sequence). Here the CDR3 DNA reads TGTGCCAGCAGCTTACAGGGACTAGCGGGGACCAAAGAGACCCAGTACTTC. Protein product: CASSLQGLAGTKETQYF. The complete variable domain, with remaining parts taken from reference TRBV7-9 and TRBJ2-5, reads DTGVSQNPRHKITKRGQNVTFRCDPISEHNRLYWYRQTLGQGPEFLTYFQNEAQLEKSRLLSDRFSAERPKGSFSTLEIQRTEQGDSAMYLCASSLQGLAGTKETQYFGPGTRLLVL.

V usage is TRBV6-6 and J usage is TRBJ1-1; D is possibly TRBD1 (6 bases). The CDR3 loop spans 16 amino acids. The germline V gene has CDR1 MNHNY and CDR2 SVGAGI (reference sequence). V was shortened by 6 bases and J by 1 base, with 18 bases between the two germline ends. CDR3 sequence reads: CASRISVAGENTEAFF. The DNA for the CDR3 is TGTGCCAGCAGAATATCAGTGGCAGGGGAGAACACTGAAGCTTTCTTT.

The genes are TRBV19 and TRBJ2-7; D may match TRBD1 or TRBD2 (5 bases each). Germline CDR1 is LNHDA and CDR2 is SQIVND (reference sequence). This CDR3 spans 16 amino acids. With 5 bases removed from V and 2 bases from J, the gap between germline ends came to 19 bases. The CDR3 sequence: CASSSRGLPGTYEQYF. CDR3 coding DNA: TGTGCCAGTAGTTCCCGGGGCCTACCGGGTACCTACGAGCAGTACTTC.

This clone was detected only once. J is TRBJ1-1 and V is TRBV25-1; perhaps TRBD1 as D (6 bases). Looked up from germline, CDR1 is MGHDK and CDR2 is SYGVNS. This CDR3 is 15 amino acids long. Trimming pared 8 bases from V and 2 bases from J, leaving 18 bases between. The CDR3 is CASRLGGRGNTEAFF. CDR3 DNA sequence: TGTGCCAGCCGCCTAGGTGGCAGGGGAAACACTGAAGCTTTCTTT.

The chain is built from TRBV6-5 and TRBJ1-1; D is perhaps TRBD1 (6 bases). CDR1 MNHEY and CDR2 SVGAGI come from the germline V gene. The V gene lost 0 bases and the J gene lost 6 bases, with 8 bases spanning the gap. The CDR3 consists of 13 residues. The CDR3 coding sequence is TGTGCCAGCAGTTACTCGAGGGGGGCTGAAGCTTTCTTT. It is translated as CASSYSRGAEAFF.

CDR3 nucleotides: TGTGCCAGTAGCCCCCCGGGGTCTGGCTACACCTTC. Translating gives CASSPPGSGYTF. This chain joins TRBV19 and TRBJ1-2; D uncertain. There are 12 residues in the CDR3. In germline, CDR1 is LNHDA, CDR2 SQIVND (reference sequence). The V end lost 6 bases, the J end lost 7 bases, and 12 bases lay between the germline ends. The complete variable domain, with remaining parts taken from reference TRBV19 and TRBJ1-2, reads DGGITQSPKYLFRKEGQNVTLSCEQNLNHDAMYWYRQDPGQGLRLIYYSQIVNDFQKGDIAEGYSVSREKKESFPLTVTSAQKNPTAFYLCASSPPGSGYTFGSGTRLTVV.

CDR3 sequence reads: CASSSRGGWRETQYF. The CDR3 bases are TGTGCCAGCAGTTCTCGGGGGGGCTGGCGGGAGACCCAGTACTTC. The chain is built from TRBV5-4 and TRBJ2-5; 8 bases map to TRBD2. This CDR3 contains 15 residues. Trimming removed 5 bases from V and 5 bases from J; junction bases left unmatched: 11. Germline V lookup: CDR1 SGHNT, CDR2 YYREEE (reference sequence).